Listed below are T cell receptor beta chains from one sample, sequenced in a study of OX40 agonist ivuxolimab in advanced cancers. The repertoire was sequenced with immunoSEQ multiplex PCR; TCRdb's copy has only in-frame clones and lacks some. Of around 43,000 clones detected, 89% appear once; the ten largest clones hold less than 20%. The sample here was CD4+ or CD8+ T cells sorted from blood, taken in a trial of the OX40 agonist ivuxolimab. These receptors were taken from an adult with an advanced solid tumor such as melanoma, head and neck, liver or kidney cancer. The CDR3 runs from the conserved cysteine through the conserved F or W. The size entry is marked missing in some rows and otherwise reads once, few, many or a size class.

v_gene	abundance	j_gene	CDR3aa
TRBV29-1	-	TRBJ2-7	CSGLMGSGPYEQYF
TRBV5-1	-	TRBJ2-3	CASSLGRSWWTDTQYF
TRBV10-3	-	TRBJ1-2	CAISEVAVIRYGYTF
TRBV7-6	-	TRBJ1-1	CASRPGGIGTEAFF
TRBV5-1	-	TRBJ2-7	CASSLAVAGHEQYF
TRBV4-1	once	TRBJ1-6	CASTTTGRSPLHF
TRBV10-3	-	TRBJ2-3	CAISEGLAETDTQYF
TRBV5-1	-	TRBJ1-5	CARSTGPSRAHF
TRBV2	-	TRBJ2-3	CASRAGTGGGSDTQYF
TRBV6-5	once	TRBJ2-2	CASSYGGNTGELFF
TRBV11-2	-	TRBJ1-5	CASSLNNDKGDQPQHF
TRBV4-1	once	TRBJ2-7	CASSGTAYEQYF
TRBV27	-	TRBJ2-3	CASSLWGTTDTQYF
TRBV9	-	TRBJ2-5	CASSALEERETQYF
TRBV7-6	-	TRBJ2-1	CASTLLPGTDSYNEQFF
TRBV6-6	-	TRBJ1-5	CASSYSGGSNQPQHF
TRBV9	-	TRBJ1-1	CASSVVESNTEAFF
TRBV15	once	TRBJ1-2	CATSSQDSHRVIGYGYTF
TRBV5-1	-	TRBJ2-4	CASSSDGNIQYF
TRBV13	-	TRBJ2-7	CASSHGTDEQYF
TRBV5-6	-	TRBJ1-6	CASSHGWGYNSPLHF
TRBV25-1	-	TRBJ1-2	CASSEPGLGYGYTF
TRBV6-1	-	TRBJ1-5	CASSFGADNQPQHF
TRBV10-1	once	TRBJ2-2	CASSTVFGELFF
TRBV19	-	TRBJ2-2	CGSTMWGSNTGELFF
TRBV9	-	TRBJ2-7	CASSVEGGSYEQYF
TRBV27	once	TRBJ2-5	CASSLGTKRQETQYF
TRBV4-1	-	TRBJ1-1	CASSPRLQVNTEAFF
TRBV23-1	-	TRBJ2-3	CASSHRLAARRDTQYF
TRBV12-2	-	TRBJ2-7	CASRLVHPRATYEQYF
TRBV7-6	once	TRBJ1-4	CASSSREPRGEKLFF
TRBV15	-	TRBJ1-3	CATSRDAGLGNTIYF
TRBV5-6	-	TRBJ2-3	CASSQRRDNTDTQYF
TRBV2	-	TRBJ2-1	CASNGWGNEQFF
TRBV27	once	TRBJ1-5	CASRGQSNQPQHF
TRBV7-9	-	TRBJ2-7	CASSSGTGEQYF
TRBV30	-	TRBJ2-7	CAWRSGGSYEQYF
TRBV5-4	-	TRBJ1-6	CARIPGPSINSPLHF
TRBV2	once	TRBJ1-1	CASLPKGIYEAFF
TRBV6-5	-	TRBJ2-1	CASSYAVAGPYNEQFF
TRBV2	medium-sized	TRBJ1-1	CAKFDGGTEAFF
TRBV6-6	-	TRBJ1-2	CASTPPGALYGYTF
TRBV13	-	TRBJ2-5	CASSSGLGGETQYF
TRBV5-1	-	TRBJ1-1	CASSLPPDRGTTEAFF
TRBV7-9	-	TRBJ1-1	CASSGRDTEAFF
TRBV25-1	-	TRBJ1-6	CASGHNSPLHF
TRBV4-1	-	TRBJ2-3	CASSQQDRSTDTQYF
TRBV2	-	TRBJ2-7	CASNGGTGAYEQYF
TRBV7-9	-	TRBJ1-4	CASSQQGPTTNEKLFF
TRBV13	-	TRBJ1-1	CASSLFPGQTLTGAFF
TRBV27	-	TRBJ1-1	CASRKQGQGDTEAFF
TRBV2	-	TRBJ2-1	CASGEGGNFRDEQFF
TRBV27	-	TRBJ1-2	CASSPGADGANYGYTF
TRBV5-6	-	TRBJ1-5	CASSGGAQPQHF
TRBV30	-	TRBJ2-5	CAWSPHRGRAEKTQYF
TRBV5-6	-	TRBJ2-7	CASSFGGGSYEQYF
TRBV4-1	-	TRBJ2-7	CASSPRGAGYIIGQYF
TRBV30	-	TRBJ1-2	CAWSGGLGYTF
TRBV6-6	-	TRBJ1-1	CASSLGGENTEAFF